This TCR beta chain was profiled in a study of T cells in Graves' hyperthyroidism and ophthalmopathy. This clonotype was recorded at least ten times. V was trimmed by 3 bases and J by 0 bases, leaving 11 bases between them. Germline V gene sequence: CDR1 KGHSH, CDR2 LQKENI. The CDR3 has 16 amino acids. It was RNA transcripts that yielded the amplified TCR beta CDR3 regions. TCR CDR3 regions were first amplified by RT-PCR with HTBI primers. TCRdb re-called the multiplex PCR reads through MiXCR, storing one row per CDR3 protein. The sample consists of 300,000 to 400,000 distinct CDR3 sequences, 15% to 20% of them appearing once.

The sequenced sample was blood. This sequence was found in a woman between 45 and 65 years old with Graves' hyperthyroidism. The J gene is TRBJ2-2, the V gene TRBV18; no clear D. CDR3 in amino acids: CASSPIMAANTGELFF. CDR3 bases: TGTGCCAGCTCACCTATCATGGCCGCGAACACCGGGGAGCTGTTTTTT.